These T cell receptor beta chains were read from a single sample in a study of CD8+ T cells in alopecia areata. Using immunoSEQ multiplex PCR, the repertoire was profiled, and TCRdb retains in-frame clones only, with some absent. The top ten hold 1.3% of the sample, which has fewer than 250,000 clones, about three fifths seen once. Sequencing used CD4+ T cells sorted from blood, obtained between weeks 49 and 50, from a patient treated with tofacitinib. Every receptor here comes from a human donor with alopecia areata. The CDR3 runs from the conserved cysteine through the conserved F or W. D genes are given only for firm matches. Expanded clones get a size class; other rows say once, few or many, or leave the size out.

cdr3_aa,cdr3_nt,d_call,v_call,j_call,clone_size
CASSQGPWTEAFF,TGTGCCAGCAGCCAGGGACCTTGGACTGAAGCTTTCTTT,.,TRBV14,TRBJ1-1,.
CASLLGLAGGEQFF,TGTGCCAGCTTACTGGGACTAGCGGGGGGCGAGCAGTTCTTC,TRBD2,TRBV2,TRBJ2-1,once
CASSHDTGVGEQYF,TGTGCCAGCAGCCACGATACCGGGGTTGGAGAGCAGTACTTC,.,TRBV7-2,TRBJ2-7,.
CASSPGSRLNGYTF,TGTGCCAGTAGTCCCGGAAGCCGACTGAATGGCTACACCTTC,.,TRBV19,TRBJ1-2,.
CASSSLASSYNEQFF,TGCGCCAGCAGCTCGTTGGCCAGCTCCTACAATGAGCAGTTCTTC,.,TRBV4-1,TRBJ2-1,.
CASSDRGHEQYF,TGTGCCAGCAGCGACAGGGGCCACGAGCAGTACTTC,TRBD1,TRBV7-8,TRBJ2-7,few
CASSVKAGPTGELFF,TGTGCCAGCAGCGTAAAAGCAGGACCCACCGGGGAGCTGTTTTTT,.,TRBV9,TRBJ2-2,.
CASSQGEGGTDTQYF,TGTGCCAGCAGCCAAGGGGAGGGGGGCACAGATACGCAGTATTTT,.,TRBV4-2,TRBJ2-3,.
CASSVAPSEAYEQYF,TGTGCCAGCAGCGTAGCCCCTAGCGAGGCCTACGAGCAGTACTTC,.,TRBV9,TRBJ2-7,.
CSVEGTGGLTSSYNEQFF,TGCAGCGTTGAGGGGACAGGGGGATTAACATCCTCCTACAATGAGCAGTTCTTC,TRBD1,TRBV29-1,TRBJ2-1,.
CAIGEGGDNEQFF,TGTGCCATCGGTGAAGGGGGGGACAATGAGCAGTTCTTC,.,TRBV10-3,TRBJ2-1,.
CASSERGIRSPLHF,TGTGCCAGCAGTGAACGGGGAATCAGATCACCCCTCCACTTT,.,TRBV2,TRBJ1-6,few
CSVRTGMNTEAFF,TGCAGCGTTCGGACAGGGATGAACACTGAAGCTTTCTTT,TRBD1,TRBV29-1,TRBJ1-1,.
CATRPGGRAGNTIYF,TGTGCCACCCGCCCGGGGGGAAGGGCTGGAAACACCATATATTTT,.,TRBV27,TRBJ1-3,.
CAWSPAGPQPQHF,TGTGCCTGGAGCCCCGCGGGGCCTCAGCCCCAGCATTTT,.,TRBV30,TRBJ1-5,.
CATSRAPDRGNTEAFF,TGTGCCACCAGCAGAGCCCCTGACAGGGGAAACACTGAAGCTTTCTTT,TRBD1,TRBV15,TRBJ1-1,.
CAWSVSGTYEQYF,TGTGCCTGGAGTGTTTCAGGGACCTACGAGCAGTACTTC,.,TRBV30,TRBJ2-7,.
CASSVEEGGYGYTF,TGTGCCAGCAGCGTAGAGGAAGGGGGTTATGGCTACACCTTC,.,TRBV9,TRBJ1-2,.
CASSLDLNYGYTF,TGTGCCAGCAGTCTGGATTTAAACTATGGCTACACCTTC,.,TRBV6-5,TRBJ1-2,.
CASSHRAVGRNTIYF,TGTGCCAGCAGCCACAGGGCGGTCGGACGGAACACCATATATTTT,.,TRBV13,TRBJ1-3,.
CASSLRGAGPDQYF,TGTGCCAGCAGCTTGAGGGGGGCCGGCCCTGATCAGTACTTC,.,TRBV5-6,TRBJ2-4,.
CSAGSFGGGYTF,TGCAGCGCAGGGTCGTTTGGTGGTGGCTACACCTTC,.,TRBV29-1,TRBJ1-2,.
CATSHGSYNEQFF,TGTGCCACCAGCCATGGGTCCTACAATGAGCAGTTCTTC,.,TRBV15,TRBJ2-1,.
CASSPALAGTDTQYF,TGTGCCAGCAGCCCTGCACTCGCGGGCACAGATACGCAGTATTTT,.,TRBV7-9,TRBJ2-3,.
CASSLQGASTNEKLFF,TGCGCCAGCAGCTTACAGGGGGCGTCGACTAATGAAAAACTGTTTTTT,TRBD1,TRBV5-1,TRBJ1-4,.
CASSLAGTPTPYEQYF,TGTGCCAGCAGCTTAGCGGGGACGCCAACCCCCTACGAGCAGTACTTC,.,TRBV11-1,TRBJ2-7,.
CSVNRGENTEAFF,TGCAGCGTCAACAGGGGAGAGAACACTGAAGCTTTCTTT,TRBD1,TRBV29-1,TRBJ1-1,.
CSVEGGQGMNTEAFF,TGCAGCGTTGAGGGAGGACAGGGAATGAACACTGAAGCTTTCTTT,TRBD1,TRBV29-1,TRBJ1-1,.
CASTPRGGGASYEQFF,TGTGCCAGCACCCCAAGGGGCGGGGGGGCCTCCTATGAGCAGTTCTTC,TRBD2,TRBV4-2,TRBJ2-1,few
CASSYSGILYTEAFF,TGTGCCAGCAGTTACTCGGGCATTCTGTACACTGAAGCTTTCTTT,.,TRBV6-5,TRBJ1-1,few
CSVEGSSTDTQYF,TGCAGCGTTGAGGGATCTAGCACAGATACGCAGTATTTT,.,TRBV29-1,TRBJ2-3,few
CASSVGGSTEAFF,TGTGCCAGCAGCGTGGGCGGGAGCACTGAAGCTTTCTTT,.,TRBV9,TRBJ1-1,few
CASSLTRDSPLHF,TGTGCCAGCAGCTTAACCAGGGATTCACCCCTCCACTTT,.,TRBV13,TRBJ1-6,.
CSLDGSNTEAFF,TGCAGCTTGGACGGTTCGAACACTGAAGCTTTCTTT,.,TRBV29-1,TRBJ1-1,.
CASSSQRAGDTDTQYF,TGTGCCAGCAGTTCTCAGCGGGCGGGGGACACAGATACGCAGTATTTT,TRBD2,TRBV6-6,TRBJ2-3,.
CSVIERDTEAFF,TGCAGCGTGATAGAGAGGGACACTGAAGCTTTCTTT,.,TRBV29-1,TRBJ1-1,few